These T cell receptor beta chains were read from a single sample in a study of T cell responses to AZD1222 COVID-19 vaccine. The table came from immunoSEQ multiplex PCR; TCRdb's copy has only in-frame clones and leaves some out. The data hold about 140,000 clones, with about 92% observed a single time. The source material was peripheral blood, sampled on day 0 of AZD1222 vaccination. The receptors derive from an adult in good health. CDR3s include the opening cysteine and the closing phenylalanine or tryptophan. Fields, in order: V gene, CDR3 length, D gene, J gene, CDR3 protein, CDR3 DNA. The D gene is left open where the match is weak.

V gene: TRBV27
CDR3 length: 17
D gene: .
J gene: TRBJ2-3
CDR3 protein: CASSLSKGRRRGDTQYF
CDR3 DNA: TGTGCCAGCAGTTTATCGAAGGGGAGGCGTCGAGGCGATACGCAGTATTTT

V gene: TRBV6-6
CDR3 length: 13
D gene: .
J gene: TRBJ1-1
CDR3 protein: CASSYSDTTEAFF
CDR3 DNA: TGTGCCAGCAGTTACTCGGACACCACTGAAGCTTTCTTT

V gene: TRBV5-1
CDR3 length: 15
D gene: TRBD1
J gene: TRBJ1-1
CDR3 protein: CASTTLETGRTEAFF
CDR3 DNA: TGCGCCAGCACGACCCTGGAGACAGGGAGGACTGAAGCTTTCTTT

V gene: TRBV19
CDR3 length: 13
D gene: .
J gene: TRBJ1-2
CDR3 protein: CASSIGGSYGYTF
CDR3 DNA: TGTGCCAGTAGTATCGGGGGATCCTATGGCTACACCTTC

V gene: TRBV28
CDR3 length: 12
D gene: .
J gene: TRBJ1-2
CDR3 protein: CAGEARGYGYTF
CDR3 DNA: TGTGCCGGCGAGGCACGGGGCTATGGCTACACCTTC

V gene: TRBV3-1/TRBV3-2
CDR3 length: 15
D gene: TRBD1
J gene: TRBJ1-1
CDR3 protein: CASSPGGQGRTEAFF
CDR3 DNA: TGTGCCAGCAGCCCGGGAGGACAGGGTAGGACTGAAGCTTTCTTT

V gene: TRBV7-9
CDR3 length: 15
D gene: TRBD1
J gene: TRBJ1-1
CDR3 protein: CASSSGQGTTKLAFF
CDR3 DNA: TGTGCCAGCAGCTCGGGACAGGGGACTACCAAATTGGCTTTCTTT

V gene: TRBV28
CDR3 length: 14
D gene: .
J gene: TRBJ1-2
CDR3 protein: CASSRTGPPWGYTF
CDR3 DNA: TGTGCCAGCAGTCGAACAGGGCCACCATGGGGCTACACCTTC

V gene: TRBV27
CDR3 length: 15
D gene: TRBD1
J gene: TRBJ2-7
CDR3 protein: CASSFSGQGYYEQYF
CDR3 DNA: TGTGCCAGCAGTTTCTCGGGACAGGGTTACTACGAGCAGTACTTC

V gene: TRBV19
CDR3 length: 17
D gene: .
J gene: TRBJ1-6
CDR3 protein: CASSSTWGELYNSPLHF
CDR3 DNA: TGTGCCAGTAGTTCGACGTGGGGGGAGCTATATAATTCACCCCTCCACTTT

V gene: TRBV29-1
CDR3 length: 15
D gene: .
J gene: TRBJ2-1
CDR3 protein: CSAVPLAGSYNEQFF
CDR3 DNA: TGCAGCGCTGTTCCCCTTGCGGGCTCCTACAATGAGCAGTTCTTC

V gene: TRBV6-5
CDR3 length: 13
D gene: .
J gene: TRBJ1-1
CDR3 protein: CASSYSTGTEAFF
CDR3 DNA: TGTGCCAGCAGTTACTCGACAGGCACTGAAGCTTTCTTT

V gene: TRBV5-1
CDR3 length: 14
D gene: TRBD1
J gene: TRBJ2-7
CDR3 protein: CASSTRLQGHEQYF
CDR3 DNA: TGCGCCAGCAGCACGAGGTTACAGGGGCACGAGCAGTACTTC

V gene: TRBV5-4
CDR3 length: 14
D gene: .
J gene: TRBJ1-3
CDR3 protein: CASSLSGSGNTIYF
CDR3 DNA: TGTGCCAGCAGCTTATCGGGCTCTGGAAACACCATATATTTT

V gene: TRBV6-5
CDR3 length: 14
D gene: TRBD1
J gene: TRBJ2-1
CDR3 protein: CASRWTGLYNEQFF
CDR3 DNA: TGTGCCAGCAGGTGGACAGGTCTCTACAATGAGCAGTTCTTC

V gene: TRBV7-6
CDR3 length: 16
D gene: .
J gene: TRBJ2-7
CDR3 protein: CASSEVRGWATYEQYF
CDR3 DNA: TGTGCCAGCAGCGAAGTTCGGGGTTGGGCTACCTACGAGCAGTACTTC

V gene: TRBV3-1/TRBV3-2
CDR3 length: 17
D gene: .
J gene: TRBJ2-3
CDR3 protein: CASRQRSSIPYTDTQYF
CDR3 DNA: TGTGCCAGCAGACAACGGTCTAGCATCCCCTACACAGATACGCAGTATTTT

V gene: TRBV6-5
CDR3 length: 14
D gene: TRBD1
J gene: TRBJ2-7
CDR3 protein: CASSLGQLLREQYF
CDR3 DNA: TGTGCCAGCAGCCTGGGACAGCTCCTACGGGAGCAGTACTTC

V gene: TRBV4-3
CDR3 length: 14
D gene: .
J gene: TRBJ2-1
CDR3 protein: CASSQDLRGWEQFF
CDR3 DNA: TGCGCCAGCAGCCAAGATCTACGGGGGTGGGAGCAGTTCTTC

V gene: TRBV12-3/TRBV12-4
CDR3 length: 13
D gene: TRBD1
J gene: TRBJ1-2
CDR3 protein: CASSGDRAHGYTF
CDR3 DNA: TGTGCCAGCAGCGGTGACAGGGCCCATGGCTACACCTTC

V gene: TRBV5-1
CDR3 length: 16
D gene: TRBD2
J gene: TRBJ2-5
CDR3 protein: CASSLAVSGYQETQYF
CDR3 DNA: TGCGCCAGCAGCTTGGCCGTTAGCGGGTACCAAGAGACCCAGTACTTC

V gene: TRBV2
CDR3 length: 14
D gene: .
J gene: TRBJ1-2
CDR3 protein: CASSEGTANYGYTF
CDR3 DNA: TGTGCCAGCAGTGAAGGGACAGCTAACTATGGCTACACCTTC

V gene: TRBV5-1
CDR3 length: 15
D gene: .
J gene: TRBJ2-6
CDR3 protein: CASSLVGPGANVLTF
CDR3 DNA: TGCGCCAGCAGCTTGGTGGGGCCTGGGGCCAACGTCCTGACTTTC

V gene: TRBV27
CDR3 length: 15
D gene: TRBD2
J gene: TRBJ2-3
CDR3 protein: CASSSATSRTDTQYF
CDR3 DNA: TGTGCCAGCAGTTCCGCGACTAGCCGCACAGATACGCAGTATTTT

V gene: TRBV18
CDR3 length: 15
D gene: TRBD2
J gene: TRBJ2-3
CDR3 protein: CASSPERERTDTQYF
CDR3 DNA: TGTGCCAGCTCACCCGAGCGGGAGCGGACAGATACGCAGTATTTT

V gene: TRBV29-1
CDR3 length: 17
D gene: .
J gene: TRBJ1-1
CDR3 protein: CSVEPRPHGFSGTEAFF
CDR3 DNA: TGCAGCGTTGAGCCCCGCCCTCACGGATTTTCCGGCACTGAAGCTTTCTTT

V gene: TRBV5-1
CDR3 length: 13
D gene: TRBD2
J gene: TRBJ2-1
CDR3 protein: CASSSGGYNEQFF
CDR3 DNA: TGCGCCAGCAGCTCGGGGGGCTACAATGAGCAGTTCTTC

V gene: TRBV6-1
CDR3 length: 13
D gene: .
J gene: TRBJ1-5
CDR3 protein: CASSEVGNQPQHF
CDR3 DNA: TGTGCCAGCAGTGAAGTAGGGAACCAGCCCCAGCATTTT

V gene: TRBV7-2
CDR3 length: 15
D gene: .
J gene: TRBJ1-2
CDR3 protein: CASSQLVGFDYGYTF
CDR3 DNA: TGTGCCAGCAGCCAACTAGTAGGTTTTGACTATGGCTACACCTTC

V gene: TRBV28
CDR3 length: 14
D gene: .
J gene: TRBJ2-7
CDR3 protein: CASSFGLSGDEQYF
CDR3 DNA: TGTGCCAGCAGTTTCGGACTGTCCGGAGACGAGCAGTACTTC

V gene: TRBV14
CDR3 length: 14
D gene: .
J gene: TRBJ2-7
CDR3 protein: CASSRTRGYYEQYF
CDR3 DNA: TGTGCCAGCAGCCGCACCCGGGGGTACTACGAGCAGTACTTC

V gene: TRBV20-1
CDR3 length: 14
D gene: TRBD1
J gene: TRBJ1-6
CDR3 protein: CSASLGGDNSPLHF
CDR3 DNA: TGCAGTGCTAGTTTAGGGGGCGATAATTCACCCCTCCACTTT

V gene: TRBV19
CDR3 length: 15
D gene: .
J gene: TRBJ2-3
CDR3 protein: CASSPSGSGTDTQYF
CDR3 DNA: TGTGCCAGTAGTCCCTCCGGGAGCGGAACAGATACGCAGTATTTT